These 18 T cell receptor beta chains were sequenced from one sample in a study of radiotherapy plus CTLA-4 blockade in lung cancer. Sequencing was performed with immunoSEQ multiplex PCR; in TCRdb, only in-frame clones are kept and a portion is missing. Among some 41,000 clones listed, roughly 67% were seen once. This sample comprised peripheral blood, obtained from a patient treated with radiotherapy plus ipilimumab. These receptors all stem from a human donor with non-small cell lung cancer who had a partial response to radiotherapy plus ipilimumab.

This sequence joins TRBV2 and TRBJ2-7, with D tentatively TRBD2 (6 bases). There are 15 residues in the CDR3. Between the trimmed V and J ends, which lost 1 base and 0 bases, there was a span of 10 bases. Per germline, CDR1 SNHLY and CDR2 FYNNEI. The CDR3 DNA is TGTGCCAGCAGTGAAGGGGTAGCGGTCTCCTACGAGCAGTACTTC. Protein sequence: CASSEGVAVSYEQYF.

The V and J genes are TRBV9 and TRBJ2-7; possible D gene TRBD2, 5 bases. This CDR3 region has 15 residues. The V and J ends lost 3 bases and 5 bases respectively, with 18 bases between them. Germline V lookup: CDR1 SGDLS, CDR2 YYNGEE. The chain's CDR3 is CASSAYEGTFDEQYF. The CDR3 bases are TGTGCCAGCAGCGCTTACGAGGGCACCTTCGACGAGCAGTACTTC.

The CDR3 bases are TGCGCCAGCAGCCAAGAGGCGGCTTCCAATGAGCAGTTCTTC. Amino acid sequence: CASSQEAASNEQFF. The V gene is TRBV4-3, the J gene TRBJ2-1; unclear D gene. CDR3 length equals 14 residues. Germline V lookup: CDR1 LGHNA, CDR2 YSLEER. V shed 0 bases and J shed 6 bases, with 9 bases lying between them.

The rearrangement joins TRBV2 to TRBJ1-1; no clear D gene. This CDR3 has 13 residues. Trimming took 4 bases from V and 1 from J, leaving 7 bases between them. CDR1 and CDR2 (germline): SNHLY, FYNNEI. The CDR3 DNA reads TGTGCCAGCAGTGCCGGGAGGAACACTGAAGCTTTCTTT. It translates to CASSAGRNTEAFF.

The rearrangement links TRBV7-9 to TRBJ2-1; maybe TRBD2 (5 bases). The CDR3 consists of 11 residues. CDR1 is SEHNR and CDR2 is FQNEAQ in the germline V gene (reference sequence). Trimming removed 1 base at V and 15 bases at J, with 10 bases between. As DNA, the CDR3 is TGTGCCAGCAGCTTAGGGGGAGAAAGGTTCTTC. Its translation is CASSLGGERFF.

CDR3 in amino acids: CASSLSAGGSSYEQYF. In DNA form, the CDR3 reads TGTGCCAGCAGTTTATCGGCAGGGGGCTCTTCCTACGAGCAGTACTTC. The chain combines TRBV27 with TRBJ2-7; 8 bases agree with TRBD1. Trimming at V came to 0 bases and at J to 1 base, leaving 5 bases not matched to a gene. This CDR3 has 16 residues. Germline loops: CDR1 MNHEY, CDR2 SMNVEV (reference sequence).

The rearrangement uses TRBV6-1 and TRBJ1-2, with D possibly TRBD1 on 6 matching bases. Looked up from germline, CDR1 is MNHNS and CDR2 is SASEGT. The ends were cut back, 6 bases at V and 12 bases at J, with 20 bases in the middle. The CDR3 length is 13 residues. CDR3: CASRKQGSRLHTF. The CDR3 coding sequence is TGTGCCAGCAGAAAACAGGGCTCCCGGCTGCACACCTTC.

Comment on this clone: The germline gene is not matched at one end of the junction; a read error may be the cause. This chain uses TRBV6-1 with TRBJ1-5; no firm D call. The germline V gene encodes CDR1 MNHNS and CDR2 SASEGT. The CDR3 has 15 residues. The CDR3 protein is CAISETGGLGQPQHF. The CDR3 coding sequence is TGTGCCATCAGTGAAACTGGAGGGCTTGGGCAGCCCCAGCATTTT.

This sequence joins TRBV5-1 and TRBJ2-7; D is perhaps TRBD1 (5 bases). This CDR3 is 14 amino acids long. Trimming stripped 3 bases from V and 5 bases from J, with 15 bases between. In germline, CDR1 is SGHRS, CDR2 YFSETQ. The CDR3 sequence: CASSSAGQGNEQYF. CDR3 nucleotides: TGCGCCAGCAGCTCGGCCGGGCAGGGCAACGAGCAGTACTTC.

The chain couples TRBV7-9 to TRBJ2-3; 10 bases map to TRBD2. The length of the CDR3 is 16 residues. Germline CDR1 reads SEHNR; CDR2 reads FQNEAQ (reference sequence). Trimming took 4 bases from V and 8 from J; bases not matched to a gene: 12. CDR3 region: CASSSQSGGAFGTQYF. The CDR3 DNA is TGTGCCAGCAGCTCACAAAGCGGGGGGGCCTTCGGTACGCAGTATTTT.

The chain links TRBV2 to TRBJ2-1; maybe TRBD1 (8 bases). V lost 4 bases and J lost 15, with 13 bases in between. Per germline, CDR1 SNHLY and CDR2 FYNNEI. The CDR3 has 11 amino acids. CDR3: CASSVTGGGFF. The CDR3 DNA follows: TGTGCCAGCAGTGTTACAGGGGGGGGGTTCTTC. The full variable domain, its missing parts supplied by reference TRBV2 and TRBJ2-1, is EPEVTQTPSHQVTQMGQEVILRCVPISNHLYFYWYRQILGQKVEFLVSFYNNEISEKSEIFDDQFSVERPDGSNFTLKIRSTKLEDSAMYFCASSVTGGGFFGPGTRLTVL.

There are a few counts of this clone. For the CDR3, the DNA is TGTGCCAGCAGCCGAGATGGGACAGGGGGTTGGCCCCAGCATTTT. Translating it yields CASSRDGTGGWPQHF. The genes are TRBV28 and TRBJ1-5; TRBD1 matches 11 bases. The CDR3 is 15 amino acids. Germline V gene data show CDR1 as MDHEN and CDR2 as SYDVKM. V gave up 6 bases and J gave up 9 bases; unmatched junction bases: 10.

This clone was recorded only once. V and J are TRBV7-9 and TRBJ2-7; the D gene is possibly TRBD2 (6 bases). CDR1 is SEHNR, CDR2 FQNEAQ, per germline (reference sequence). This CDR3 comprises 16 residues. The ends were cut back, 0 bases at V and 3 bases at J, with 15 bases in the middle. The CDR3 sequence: CASSLAVGGGFYEQYF. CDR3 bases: TGTGCCAGCAGCTTAGCAGTCGGGGGAGGCTTCTACGAGCAGTACTTC.

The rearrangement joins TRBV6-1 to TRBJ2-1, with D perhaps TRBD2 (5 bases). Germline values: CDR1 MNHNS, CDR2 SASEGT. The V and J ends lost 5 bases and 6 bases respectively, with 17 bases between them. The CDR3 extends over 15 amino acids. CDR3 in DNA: TGTGCCAGCAGTCTGTTTAGCGTTTCCAGCAATGAGCAGTTCTTC. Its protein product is CASSLFSVSSNEQFF.

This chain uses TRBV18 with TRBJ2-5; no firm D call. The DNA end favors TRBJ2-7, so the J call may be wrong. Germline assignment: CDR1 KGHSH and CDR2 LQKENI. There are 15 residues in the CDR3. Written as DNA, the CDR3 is TGTGCCAGCTCACCACCAGTCTCGATCCCCTACGAGCAGTACTTC. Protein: CASSPPVSIPYEQYF.

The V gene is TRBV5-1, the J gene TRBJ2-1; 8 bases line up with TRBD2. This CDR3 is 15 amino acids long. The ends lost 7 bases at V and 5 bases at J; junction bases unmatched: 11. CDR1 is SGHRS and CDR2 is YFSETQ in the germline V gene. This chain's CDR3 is CASAGYAGGHNEQFF. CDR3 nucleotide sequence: TGCGCCAGCGCGGGGTACGCGGGAGGTCACAATGAGCAGTTCTTC. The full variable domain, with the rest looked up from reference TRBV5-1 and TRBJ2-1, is KAGVTQTPRYLIKTRGQQVTLSCSPISGHRSVSWYQQTPGQGLQFLFEYFSETQRNKGNFPGRFSGRQFSNSRSEMNVSTLELGDSALYLCASAGYAGGHNEQFFGPGTRLTVL.

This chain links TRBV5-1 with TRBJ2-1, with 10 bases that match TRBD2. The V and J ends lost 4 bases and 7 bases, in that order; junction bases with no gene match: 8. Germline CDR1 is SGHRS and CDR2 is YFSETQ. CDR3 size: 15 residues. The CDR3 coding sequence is TGCGCCAGCAGCCGCACAGCGGGAGGGCCGAATGAGCAGTTCTTC. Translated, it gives CASSRTAGGPNEQFF.

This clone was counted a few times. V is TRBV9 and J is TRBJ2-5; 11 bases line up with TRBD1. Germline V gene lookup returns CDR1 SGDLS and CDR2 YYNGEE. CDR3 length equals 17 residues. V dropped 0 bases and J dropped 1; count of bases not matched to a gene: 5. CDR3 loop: CASSVGGGQGGQETQYF. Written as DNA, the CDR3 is TGTGCCAGCAGCGTAGGGGGGGGACAGGGGGGCCAAGAGACCCAGTACTTC.